A selection of T cell receptor beta chains follows, all from one sample in a study of control samples from healthy donors and cancer patients. Data came from immunoSEQ multiplex PCR; TCRdb stores just in-frame clones and leaves some out. The sample includes around 100,000 clones, about 89% of them seen just once. Sequenced sample: PBMCs. These receptor sequences come from a man in his sixties with lung cancer. Both conserved end residues are part of each CDR3. D genes are given only for firm matches. Size is omitted from some rows. Given values are once, few, many or a class for expanded clones.

D	V	size	J	CDR3	DNA
-	TRBV18	few	TRBJ1-1	CASSPNGFMNTEAFF	TGTGCCAGCTCACCAAATGGGTTCATGAACACTGAAGCTTTCTTT
TRBD1	TRBV4-2	few	TRBJ2-4	CASSQQTGEGAKNIQYF	TGTGCCAGCAGCCAACAGACAGGGGAAGGAGCCAAAAACATTCAGTACTTC
-	TRBV5-1	-	TRBJ1-5	CASSLETDQPQHF	TGCGCCAGCAGCTTAGAGACAGATCAGCCCCAGCATTTT
TRBD1	TRBV7-9	-	TRBJ1-2	CASSPPDRANYGYTF	TGTGCCAGCAGCCCACCGGACAGGGCTAACTATGGCTACACCTTC
-	TRBV14	-	TRBJ1-3	CASSQDRGRFSGNTIYF	TGTGCCAGCAGCCAAGATCGGGGCAGATTCTCTGGAAACACCATATATTTT
-	TRBV12-5	few	TRBJ1-1	CASGLTPDGTALNTEAFF	TGTGCTAGTGGTTTGACCCCCGACGGGACGGCTTTGAACACTGAAGCTTTCTTT
TRBD1	TRBV10-3	-	TRBJ2-5	CAIRDEATGEETQYF	TGTGCCATCAGAGACGAAGCGACAGGGGAAGAGACCCAGTACTTC
-	TRBV25-1	-	TRBJ1-1	CASSETGSNTEAFF	TGTGCCAGCAGTGAAACAGGGTCGAACACTGAAGCTTTCTTT
-	TRBV29-1	few	TRBJ1-2	CSVADPGYTF	TGCAGCGTAGCGGACCCCGGCTACACCTTC
-	TRBV27	-	TRBJ2-1	CASSLFVRAGRFNEQFF	TGTGCCAGCAGTTTATTTGTTCGGGCAGGGAGGTTCAATGAGCAGTTCTTC
TRBD1	TRBV7-8	-	TRBJ2-1	CASSLGTRQGVHEQFF	TGTGCCAGCAGCTTAGGAACGCGACAGGGGGTGCATGAGCAGTTCTTC
TRBD2	TRBV5-1	-	TRBJ2-2	CASSITGGAGELFF	TGCGCCAGCAGCATCACCGGGGGGGCCGGGGAGCTGTTTTTT
-	TRBV7-9	-	TRBJ2-3	CASSPVPVGGDADTQYF	TGTGCCAGCAGCCCGGTTCCGGTGGGGGGCGACGCAGATACGCAGTATTTT
-	TRBV7-8	-	TRBJ2-3	CASSLGAVSGTDTQYF	TGTGCCAGCAGCTTGGGCGCTGTATCGGGCACAGATACGCAGTATTTT
TRBD1	TRBV2	-	TRBJ2-5	CASSGTAQETQYF	TGTGCCAGCAGCGGGACAGCACAAGAGACCCAGTACTTC
-	TRBV6-5	-	TRBJ2-5	CASRGSLETQYF	TGTGCCAGCAGGGGGTCGTTGGAGACCCAGTACTTC
TRBD2	TRBV6-5	-	TRBJ2-3	CASSSTSGTQYF	TGTGCCAGCAGCTCGACTAGCGGAACGCAGTATTTT
-	TRBV5-1	-	TRBJ2-5	CASSYGPVRAEETQYF	TGCGCCAGCAGCTACGGACCGGTACGGGCCGAAGAGACCCAGTACTTC
TRBD1	TRBV5-5	-	TRBJ2-6	CASSYAGGTGANVLTF	TGTGCCAGCAGCTATGCAGGGGGAACTGGGGCCAACGTCCTGACTTTC
-	TRBV6-6	-	TRBJ1-5	CASSYSTAEGQPQHF	TGTGCCAGCAGTTACTCGACAGCGGAGGGCCAGCCCCAGCATTTT
TRBD2	TRBV7-9	-	TRBJ2-5	CASSFLAGKETQYF	TGTGCCAGCAGCTTTCTAGCGGGGAAAGAGACCCAGTACTTC
-	TRBV30	-	TRBJ1-2	CAWSVLRSASTIYGYTF	TGTGCCTGGAGTGTACTAAGATCAGCCTCGACGATCTATGGCTACACCTTC
-	TRBV6-6	-	TRBJ1-2	CASSYGVRVANYGYTF	TGTGCCAGCAGTTACGGAGTCCGGGTAGCTAACTATGGCTACACCTTC
-	TRBV30	-	TRBJ1-1	CASGWGSQAFF	TGTGCCTCGGGATGGGGCTCCCAAGCTTTCTTT
-	TRBV6-1	-	TRBJ2-2	CASSEVGQGTGELFF	TGTGCCAGCAGTGAAGTGGGCCAGGGGACCGGGGAGCTGTTTTTT
TRBD2	TRBV7-3	-	TRBJ2-1	CASSLLAVAYNEQFF	TGTGCCAGCAGCTTACTAGCGGTGGCCTACAATGAGCAGTTCTTC
-	TRBV2	-	TRBJ1-1	CASRIGVNTEAFF	TGTGCCAGCAGAATAGGGGTTAACACTGAAGCTTTCTTT
-	TRBV7-9	-	TRBJ2-7	CASSRQIYEQYF	TGTGCCAGCAGCCGACAGATTTACGAGCAGTACTTC
TRBD1	TRBV3-1/TRBV3-2	-	TRBJ1-2	CASSPTGDYGYTF	TGTGCCAGCAGCCCGACAGGGGATTATGGCTACACCTTC
-	TRBV30	-	TRBJ1-6	CAWSVVALGRSPLHF	TGTGCCTGGAGTGTCGTGGCTTTGGGGCGATCACCCCTCCACTTT
TRBD1	TRBV7-2	-	TRBJ1-5	CASSFRTGPQHF	TGTGCCAGCAGCTTTAGGACAGGGCCCCAGCATTTT